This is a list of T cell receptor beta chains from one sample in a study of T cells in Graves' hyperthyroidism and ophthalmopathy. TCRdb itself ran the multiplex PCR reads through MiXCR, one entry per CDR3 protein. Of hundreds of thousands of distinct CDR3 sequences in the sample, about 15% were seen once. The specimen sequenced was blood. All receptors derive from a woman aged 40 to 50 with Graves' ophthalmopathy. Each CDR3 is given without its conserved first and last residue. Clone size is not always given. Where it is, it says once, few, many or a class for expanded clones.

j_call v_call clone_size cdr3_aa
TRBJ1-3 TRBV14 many ASSQQITGNTIY
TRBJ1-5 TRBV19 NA ASSTEEYQPQH
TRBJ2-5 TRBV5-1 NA ASSSGPIGQETQY
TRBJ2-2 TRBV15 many ATKEGAFSHAGELF
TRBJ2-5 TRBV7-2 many ASSFQAGDEETQY
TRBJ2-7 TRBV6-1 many ASSEGSGTLREQY
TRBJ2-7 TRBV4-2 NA ASSQSARAGHYEQY
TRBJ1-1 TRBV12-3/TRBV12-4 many ASSFRRTEAF
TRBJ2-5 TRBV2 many ASSLLGGYATQY
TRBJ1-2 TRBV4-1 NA ASSQTSAAYGYT
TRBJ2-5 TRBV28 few ATSLGWGETQY